This entry concerns a single T cell receptor beta chain. Its antigen is undetermined. Using immunoSEQ multiplex PCR, the repertoire was profiled, and TCRdb retains in-frame clones only, with some absent. In the table there are approximately 940 clones, approximately 30% of which are singletons. The sample comes from a study of T cells in localized non-small cell lung cancer. General study points: Among the tissues sampled, uninvolved adjacent lung had the highest T cell clonality, above tumor. There was an association of higher blood T cell density with longer overall survival. Of the top 100 tumor clones, median 57 were in adjacent lung, around 28 among its top 100. A single tumor region was sequenced, leaving heterogeneity possible.

Unmatched junction bases numbered 3, after V lost 0 bases and J lost 0 bases. The CDR3 runs to 16 residues. Per the germline V gene, CDR1 is SGDLS and CDR2 is YYNGEE. This receptor was taken from an older male donor with stage I squamous cell lung carcinoma. This rearrangement joins TRBV9 to TRBJ2-3, with 8 bases matching TRBD2. This sample comprised lung tumor tissue, obtained before any cancer treatment. The CDR3, as DNA: TGTGCCAGCAGCGTAGACGGGAGGGGTAGCACAGATACGCAGTATTTT. It codes for CASSVDGRGSTDTQYF.